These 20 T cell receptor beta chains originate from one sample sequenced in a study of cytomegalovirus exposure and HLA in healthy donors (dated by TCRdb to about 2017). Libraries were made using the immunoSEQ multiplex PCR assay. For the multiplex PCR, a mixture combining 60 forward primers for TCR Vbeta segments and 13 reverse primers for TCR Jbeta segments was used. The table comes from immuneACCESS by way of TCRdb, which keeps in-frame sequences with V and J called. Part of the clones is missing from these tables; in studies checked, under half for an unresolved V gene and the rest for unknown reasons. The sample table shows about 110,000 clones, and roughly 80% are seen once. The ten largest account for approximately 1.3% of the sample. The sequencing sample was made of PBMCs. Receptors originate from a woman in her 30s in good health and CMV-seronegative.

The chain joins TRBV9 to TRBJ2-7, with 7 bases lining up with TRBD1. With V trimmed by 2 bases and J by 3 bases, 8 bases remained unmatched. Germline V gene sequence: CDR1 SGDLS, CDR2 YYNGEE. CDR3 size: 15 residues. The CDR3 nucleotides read TGTGCCAGCAGCGTTCCGGGACAGTTGTTCTACGAGCAGTACTTC. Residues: CASSVPGQLFYEQYF. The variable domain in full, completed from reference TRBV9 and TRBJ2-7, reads DSGVTQTPKHLITATGQRVTLRCSPRSGDLSVYWYQQSLDQGLQFLIQYYNGEERAKGNILERFSAQQFPDLHSELNLSSLELGDSALYFCASSVPGQLFYEQYFGPGTRLTVT.

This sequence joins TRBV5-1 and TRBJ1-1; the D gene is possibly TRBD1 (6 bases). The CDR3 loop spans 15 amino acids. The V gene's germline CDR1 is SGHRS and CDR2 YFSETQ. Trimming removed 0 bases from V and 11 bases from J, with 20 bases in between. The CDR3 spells CASSLVIGAQGAAFF. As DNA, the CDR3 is TGCGCCAGCAGCTTGGTGATAGGAGCACAGGGCGCCGCTTTCTTT.

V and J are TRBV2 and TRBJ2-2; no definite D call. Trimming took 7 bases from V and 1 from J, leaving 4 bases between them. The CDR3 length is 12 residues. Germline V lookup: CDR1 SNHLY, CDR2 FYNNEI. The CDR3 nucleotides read TGTGCCAGCATCTGGAACACCGGGGAGCTGTTTTTT. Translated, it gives CASIWNTGELFF. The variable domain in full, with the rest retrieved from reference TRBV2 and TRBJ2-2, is EPEVTQTPSHQVTQMGQEVILRCVPISNHLYFYWYRQILGQKVEFLVSFYNNEISEKSEIFDDQFSVERPDGSNFTLKIRSTKLEDSAMYFCASIWNTGELFFGEGSRLTVL.

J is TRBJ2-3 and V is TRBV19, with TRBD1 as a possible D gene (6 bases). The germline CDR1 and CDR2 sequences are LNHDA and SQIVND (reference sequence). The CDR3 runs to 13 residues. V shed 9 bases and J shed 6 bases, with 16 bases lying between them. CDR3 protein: CASRGPVLDTQYF. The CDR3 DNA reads TGTGCCAGCAGGGGACCGGTGCTCGATACGCAGTATTTT. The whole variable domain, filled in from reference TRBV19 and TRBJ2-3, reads DGGITQSPKYLFRKEGQNVTLSCEQNLNHDAMYWYRQDPGQGLRLIYYSQIVNDFQKGDIAEGYSVSREKKESFPLTVTSAQKNPTAFYLCASRGPVLDTQYFGPGTRLTVL.

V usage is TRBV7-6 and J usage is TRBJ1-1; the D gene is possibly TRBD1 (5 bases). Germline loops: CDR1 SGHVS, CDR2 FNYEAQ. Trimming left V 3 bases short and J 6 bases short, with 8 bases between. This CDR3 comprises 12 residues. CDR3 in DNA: TGTGCCAGCAGCTTTAGGGGATCTGAAGCTTTCTTT. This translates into CASSFRGSEAFF.

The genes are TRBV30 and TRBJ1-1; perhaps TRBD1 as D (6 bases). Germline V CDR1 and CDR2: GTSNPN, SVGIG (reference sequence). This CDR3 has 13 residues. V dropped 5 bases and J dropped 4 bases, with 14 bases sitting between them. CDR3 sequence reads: CAWSMAGATEAFF. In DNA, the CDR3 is TGTGCCTGGTCCATGGCGGGGGCCACTGAAGCTTTCTTT.

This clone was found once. The CDR3 DNA is TGTGCCAGCAGCCTCGTTTCCCGGGACAGGGAGATGGGGGACACTGAAGCTTTCTTT. Protein product: CASSLVSRDREMGDTEAFF. The J gene is TRBJ1-1, the V gene TRBV13; 9 bases are shared with TRBD1. Per germline, CDR1 PRHDT and CDR2 FYEKMQ (reference sequence). The ends lost 5 bases at V and 3 bases at J; junction bases unmatched: 19. This CDR3 spans 19 amino acids.

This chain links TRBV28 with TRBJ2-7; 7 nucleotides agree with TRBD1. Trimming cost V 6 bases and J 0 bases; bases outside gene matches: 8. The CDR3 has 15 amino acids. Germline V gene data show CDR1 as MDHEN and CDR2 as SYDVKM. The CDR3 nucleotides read TGTGCCAGCAGAGCCACAGGGGCTAGCTCCTACGAGCAGTACTTC. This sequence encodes CASRATGASSYEQYF.

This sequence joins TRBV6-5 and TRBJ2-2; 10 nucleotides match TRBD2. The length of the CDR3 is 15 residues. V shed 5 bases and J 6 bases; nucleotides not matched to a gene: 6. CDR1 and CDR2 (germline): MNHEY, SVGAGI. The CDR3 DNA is TGTGCCAGCAGTACCCTAGCGGGAGTGGCCGGGGAGCTGTTTTTT. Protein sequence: CASSTLAGVAGELFF.

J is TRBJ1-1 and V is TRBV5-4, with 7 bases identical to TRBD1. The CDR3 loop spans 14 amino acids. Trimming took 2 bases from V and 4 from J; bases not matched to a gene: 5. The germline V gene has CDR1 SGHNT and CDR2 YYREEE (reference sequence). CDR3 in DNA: TGTGCCAGCAGCTTCGGGACAGCAGCCACTGAAGCTTTCTTT. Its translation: CASSFGTAATEAFF.

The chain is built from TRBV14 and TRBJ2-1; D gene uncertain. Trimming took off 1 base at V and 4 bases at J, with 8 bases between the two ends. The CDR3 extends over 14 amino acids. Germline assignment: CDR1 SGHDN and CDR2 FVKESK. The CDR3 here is CASSQVSVYNEQFF. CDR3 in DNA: TGTGCCAGCAGCCAAGTATCAGTATACAATGAGCAGTTCTTC. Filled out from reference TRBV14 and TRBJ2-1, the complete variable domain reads EAGVTQFPSHSVIEKGQTVTLRCDPISGHDNLYWYRRVMGKEIKFLLHFVKESKQDESGMPNNRFLAERTGGTYSTLKVQPAELEDSGVYFCASSQVSVYNEQFFGPGTRLTVL.

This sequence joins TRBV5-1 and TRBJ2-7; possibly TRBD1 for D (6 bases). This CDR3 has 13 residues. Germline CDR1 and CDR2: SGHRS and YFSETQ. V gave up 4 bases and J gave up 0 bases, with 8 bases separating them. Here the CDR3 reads CASSQGSSYEQYF. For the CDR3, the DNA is TGCGCCAGCAGCCAGGGGAGCTCCTACGAGCAGTACTTC.

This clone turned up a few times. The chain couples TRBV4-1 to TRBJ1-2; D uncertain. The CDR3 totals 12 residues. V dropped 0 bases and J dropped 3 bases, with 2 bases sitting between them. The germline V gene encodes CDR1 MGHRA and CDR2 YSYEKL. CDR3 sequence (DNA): TGCGCCAGCAGCCAAGACTACTATGGCTACACCTTC. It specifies CASSQDYYGYTF.

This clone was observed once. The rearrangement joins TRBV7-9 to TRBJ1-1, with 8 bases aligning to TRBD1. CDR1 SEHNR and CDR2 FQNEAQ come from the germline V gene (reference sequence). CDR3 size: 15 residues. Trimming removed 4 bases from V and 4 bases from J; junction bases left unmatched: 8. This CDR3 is CASSSLTGVATEAFF. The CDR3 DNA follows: TGTGCCAGCAGCTCTCTGACAGGGGTGGCCACTGAAGCTTTCTTT.

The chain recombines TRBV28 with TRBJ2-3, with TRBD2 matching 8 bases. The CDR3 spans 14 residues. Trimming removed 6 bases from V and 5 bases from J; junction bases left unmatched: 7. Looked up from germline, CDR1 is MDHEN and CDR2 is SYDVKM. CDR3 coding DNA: TGTGCCAGCAGCTCTAGCGGGCGGATAGATACGCAGTATTTT. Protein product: CASSSSGRIDTQYF. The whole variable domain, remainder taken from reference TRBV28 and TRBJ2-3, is DVKVTQSSRYLVKRTGEKVFLECVQDMDHENMFWYRQDPGLGLRLIYFSYDVKMKEKGDIPEGYSVSREKKERFSLILESASTNQTSMYLCASSSSGRIDTQYFGPGTRLTVL.

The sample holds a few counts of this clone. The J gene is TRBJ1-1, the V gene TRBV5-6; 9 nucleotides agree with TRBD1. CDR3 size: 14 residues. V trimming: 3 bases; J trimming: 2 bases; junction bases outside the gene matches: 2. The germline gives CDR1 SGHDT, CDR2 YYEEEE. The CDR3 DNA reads TGTGCCAGCAGCTGGGGACAGGGAAACACTGAAGCTTTCTTT. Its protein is CASSWGQGNTEAFF.

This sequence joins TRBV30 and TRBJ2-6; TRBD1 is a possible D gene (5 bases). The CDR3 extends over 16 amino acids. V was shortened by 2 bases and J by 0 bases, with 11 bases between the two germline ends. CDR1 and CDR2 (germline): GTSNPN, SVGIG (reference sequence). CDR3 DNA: TGTGCCTGGAGTTCACAGGTTAACTCTGGGGCCAACGTCCTGACTTTC. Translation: CAWSSQVNSGANVLTF.

The CDR3: CASSQDSQPVNTEAFF. The CDR3 DNA is TGCGCCAGCAGCCAAGACTCCCAACCGGTGAACACTGAAGCTTTCTTT. The V gene is TRBV4-3, the J gene TRBJ1-1; D call uncertain. The CDR3 runs 16 residues. Trimming removed 0 bases from V and 0 bases from J, with 11 bases in between. CDR1 is LGHNA and CDR2 is YSLEER in the germline V gene.

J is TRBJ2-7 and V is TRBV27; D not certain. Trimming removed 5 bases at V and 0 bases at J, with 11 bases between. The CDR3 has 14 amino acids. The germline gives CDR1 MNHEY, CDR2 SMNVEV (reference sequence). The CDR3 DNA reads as TGTGCCAGCAGTCTCCGGTATGGCTCCTACGAGCAGTACTTC. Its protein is CASSLRYGSYEQYF.

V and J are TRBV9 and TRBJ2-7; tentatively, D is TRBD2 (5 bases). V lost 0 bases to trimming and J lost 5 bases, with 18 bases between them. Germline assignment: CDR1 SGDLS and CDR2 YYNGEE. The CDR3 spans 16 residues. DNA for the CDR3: TGTGCCAGCAGCGTAGTAAGTAACACCCCGAGGGACGAGCAGTACTTC. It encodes CASSVVSNTPRDEQYF.